This note documents a single TCR beta chain sequence. Its antigen remains unidentified. The junction had 5 bases not matched to a gene; V was cut back by 5 bases and J by 2 bases. The CDR3 extends over 15 amino acids. CDR1 is MNHEY, CDR2 SMNVEV, per germline (reference sequence). TCRdb's table, derived via immunoSEQ multiplex PCR, lists solely in-frame clones and lacks some. The sample has about 350,000 clones; 65% to 90% are singletons. The entry originates in a study of Ad26.COV2.S vaccination and SARS-CoV-2 variants. About the research overall: Ad26.COV2.S was injected intramuscularly once or twice, 56 days apart. Study-level findings and limits: Spike-specific TCR breadth ran higher among vaccine recipients than placebo recipients.

Treatment noted: around 19 received Ad26.COV2.S at low or high dose, single or two shots; 5 received placebo; per-sample allocation not given. Specimen acquisition occurred on day 63 following the initial vaccine or placebo injection. V is TRBV27 and J is TRBJ2-3; 9 nucleotides agree with TRBD2. The sequencing here drew on peripheral blood, taken in a trial of Ad26.COV2.S vaccine versus placebo. The clonotype was recovered from a person between 18 and 65 years old who received the Ad26.COV2.S COVID-19 vaccine or a placebo. The CDR3 sequence: CASSRSGGPTDTQYF. As DNA, the CDR3 is TGTGCCAGCAGTCGTAGCGGGGGCCCCACAGATACGCAGTATTTT.